This T cell receptor beta chain was captured in a study of blood T cell repertoires in COVID-19. Sequencing was performed with immunoSEQ multiplex PCR; in TCRdb, only in-frame clones are kept and a portion is missing. The repertoire consists of fewer than 65,000 clones, with 65% to 90% occurring once and the leading ten covering 1% to 1.5%. The germline gives CDR1 MNHEY, CDR2 SVGEGT. CDR3 length: 16 amino acids. The trim removed 2 bases at V and 2 bases at J, leaving 7 bases unmatched. The rearrangement links TRBV6-2 or TRBV6-3 to TRBJ2-7, with 9 positions matching TRBD1. The clonotype was recovered from a man in his 60s with acute or convalescent COVID-19. Sequencing was done on a sample of peripheral blood. As DNA, the CDR3 is TGTGCCAGCAGTTACGTTATGGGACAGGGCACCTACGAGCAGTACTTC. Its translation: CASSYVMGQGTYEQYF.